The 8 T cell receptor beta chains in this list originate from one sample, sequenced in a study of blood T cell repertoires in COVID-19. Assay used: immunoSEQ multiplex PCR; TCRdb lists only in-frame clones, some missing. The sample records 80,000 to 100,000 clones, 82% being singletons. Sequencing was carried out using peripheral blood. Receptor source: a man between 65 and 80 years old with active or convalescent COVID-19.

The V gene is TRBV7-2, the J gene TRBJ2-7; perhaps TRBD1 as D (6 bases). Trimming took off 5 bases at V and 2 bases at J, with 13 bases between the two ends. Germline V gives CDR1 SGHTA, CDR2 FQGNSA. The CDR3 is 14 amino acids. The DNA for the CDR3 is TGTGCCAGCAGCAAGGGGGACATAGCCTACGAGCAGTACTTC. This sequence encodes CASSKGDIAYEQYF.

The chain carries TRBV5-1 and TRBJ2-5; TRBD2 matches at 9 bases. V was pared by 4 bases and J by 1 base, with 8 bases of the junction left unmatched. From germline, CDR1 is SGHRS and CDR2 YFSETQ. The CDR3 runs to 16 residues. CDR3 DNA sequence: TGCGCCAGCAGCCAGGGGGTAGCGGGGGCCCAAGAGACCCAGTACTTC. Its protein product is CASSQGVAGAQETQYF.

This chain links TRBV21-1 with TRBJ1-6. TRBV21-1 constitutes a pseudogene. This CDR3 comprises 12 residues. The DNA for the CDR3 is TGTGCCAGCAGGACGGGTAATTCACCCCTCCACTTT. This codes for CASRTGNSPLHF.

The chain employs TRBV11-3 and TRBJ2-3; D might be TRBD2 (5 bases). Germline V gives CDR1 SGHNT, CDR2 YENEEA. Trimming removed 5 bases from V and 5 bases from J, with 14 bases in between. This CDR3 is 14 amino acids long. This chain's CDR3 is CASSLGGRGDTQYF. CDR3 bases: TGTGCCAGCAGCCTTGGTGGCCGGGGAGATACGCAGTATTTT.

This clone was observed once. CDR3 nucleotide sequence: TGTGCCATACTCGGGAGGAACACCGGGGAGCTGTTTTTT. It is translated as CAILGRNTGELFF. The chain recombines TRBV19 with TRBJ2-2; possible D gene TRBD2, 6 bases. V was cut by 10 bases and J by 1 base, with 10 bases left in between. Germline assignment: CDR1 LNHDA and CDR2 SQIVND (reference sequence). CDR3 length: 13 amino acids. Together with reference TRBV19 and TRBJ2-2, the CDR3 gives the full variable domain: DGGITQSPKYLFRKEGQNVTLSCEQNLNHDAMYWYRQDPGQGLRLIYYSQIVNDFQKGDIAEGYSVSREKKESFPLTVTSAQKNPTAFYLCAILGRNTGELFFGEGSRLTVL.

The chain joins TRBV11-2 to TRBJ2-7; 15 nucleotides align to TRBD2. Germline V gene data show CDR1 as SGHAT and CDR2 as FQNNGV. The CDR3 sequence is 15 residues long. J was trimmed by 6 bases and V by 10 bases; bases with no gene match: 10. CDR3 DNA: TGTGCCACCAGGACTAGCGGGGGGGTTTTTTCCGAGCAGTACTTC. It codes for CATRTSGGVFSEQYF. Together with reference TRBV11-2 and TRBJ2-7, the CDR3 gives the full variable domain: EAGVAQSPRYKIIEKRQSVAFWCNPISGHATLYWYQQILGQGPKLLIQFQNNGVVDDSQLPKDRFSAERLKGVDSTLKIQPAKLEDSAVYLCATRTSGGVFSEQYFGPGTRLTVT.

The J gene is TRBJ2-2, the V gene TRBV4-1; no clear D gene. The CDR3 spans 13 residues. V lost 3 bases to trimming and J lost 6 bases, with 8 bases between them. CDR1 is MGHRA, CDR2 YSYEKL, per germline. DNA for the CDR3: TGCGCCAGCAGCCATAATCCGTCCGGGGAGCTGTTTTTT. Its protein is CASSHNPSGELFF.

The CDR3 reads CASSEVGWSSYEQYF. CDR3 in DNA: TGTGCCAGCAGTGAGGTAGGCTGGAGCTCCTACGAGCAGTACTTC. The V and J genes are TRBV2 and TRBJ2-7; no firm D call. Germline V gene sequence: CDR1 SNHLY, CDR2 FYNNEI. CDR3 size: 15 residues. V lost 3 bases, J lost 0 bases, and 12 bases lay in between.